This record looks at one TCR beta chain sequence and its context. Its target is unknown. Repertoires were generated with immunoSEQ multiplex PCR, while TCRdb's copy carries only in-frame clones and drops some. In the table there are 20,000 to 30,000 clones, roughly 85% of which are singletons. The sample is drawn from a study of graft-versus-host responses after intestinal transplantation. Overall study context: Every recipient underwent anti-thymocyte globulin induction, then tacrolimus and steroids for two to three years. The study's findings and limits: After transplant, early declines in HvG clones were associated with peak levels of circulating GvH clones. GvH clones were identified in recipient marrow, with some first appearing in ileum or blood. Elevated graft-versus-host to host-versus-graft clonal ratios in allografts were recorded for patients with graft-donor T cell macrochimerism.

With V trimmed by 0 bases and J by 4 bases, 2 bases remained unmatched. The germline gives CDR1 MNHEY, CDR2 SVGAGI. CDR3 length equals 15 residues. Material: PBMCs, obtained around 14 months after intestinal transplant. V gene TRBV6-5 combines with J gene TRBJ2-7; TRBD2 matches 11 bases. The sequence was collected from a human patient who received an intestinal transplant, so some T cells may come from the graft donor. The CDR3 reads CASSYSSGRVYEQYF. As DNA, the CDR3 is TGTGCCAGCAGTTACTCTAGCGGGAGGGTATACGAGCAGTACTTC.